These T cell receptor beta chains were read from a single sample in a study of T cell responses to AZD1222 COVID-19 vaccine. Data came from immunoSEQ multiplex PCR; TCRdb stores just in-frame clones and leaves some out. The table records roughly 120,000 clones, around 90% of them present only once. This sample comprised peripheral blood, obtained 28 days after the second AZD1222 dose. The receptors originated from an adult who received the AZD1222 COVID-19 vaccine. The CDR3 runs from the conserved cysteine through the conserved F or W. A D gene is named only where the DNA matches it firmly. Size is stated for part of the rows, as once, few or many counts, or as a class when the clone is expanded.

d_gene	j_gene	v_gene	abundance	CDR3nt	CDR3aa
NA	TRBJ1-1	TRBV12-3/TRBV12-4	NA	TGTGCCAGCAGTTTGACAGAGAACACTGAAGCTTTCTTT	CASSLTENTEAFF
NA	TRBJ2-1	TRBV5-1	NA	TGCGCCAGCAGCCGAGTTGGCAATGAGCAGTTCTTC	CASSRVGNEQFF
TRBD1	TRBJ1-2	TRBV7-9	NA	TGTGCCAGCAGCTTCGCCGCAGGGGGAACGGGAGGCTACACCTTC	CASSFAAGGTGGYTF
NA	TRBJ2-6	TRBV6-5	NA	TGTGCCAGCAGAAGGGATTGGTCTGGGGCCAACGTCCTGACTTTC	CASRRDWSGANVLTF
NA	TRBJ1-1	TRBV5-1	once	TGCGCCAGCAGCTTGGGTACGATGAACACTGAAGCTTTCTTT	CASSLGTMNTEAFF
NA	TRBJ2-2	TRBV3-1/TRBV3-2	NA	TGTGCCAGCAGCCAAGAGGCCGGGTACACCGGGGAGCTGTTTTTT	CASSQEAGYTGELFF
TRBD1	TRBJ2-1	TRBV9	NA	TGTGCCAGCAGCGTAGCCGAGGGGGCCTCGTACAATGAGCAGTTCTTC	CASSVAEGASYNEQFF
NA	TRBJ1-2	TRBV7-2	NA	TGTGCCAGCAGCTTAGTTGGCCACTATGGCTACACCTTC	CASSLVGHYGYTF
NA	TRBJ1-3	TRBV7-2	once	TGTGCCAGCACCCGACTTTTGGGCGGCCTCTCTGGAAACACCATATATTTT	CASTRLLGGLSGNTIYF
NA	TRBJ1-4	TRBV18	NA	TGTGCCAGCTCAGAGGGGCTGAATGAAAAACTGTTTTTT	CASSEGLNEKLFF
TRBD1	TRBJ2-5	TRBV4-1	NA	TGCGCCAGCAGCCAAGACGGGACAGCCCGAGAGACCCAGTACTTC	CASSQDGTARETQYF
NA	TRBJ1-1	TRBV6-5	NA	TGTGCCAGCAGTTACCGCTGGGGGACTGAAGCTTTCTTT	CASSYRWGTEAFF
TRBD2	TRBJ2-7	TRBV2	NA	TGTGCCAGCACCCCGCCAGCGGGGGGGCCTTACGAGCAGTACTTC	CASTPPAGGPYEQYF
TRBD1	TRBJ2-7	TRBV4-2	NA	TGTGCCAGCAGCCGCCAGGGACAGGTAATCGAGCAGTACTTC	CASSRQGQVIEQYF
NA	TRBJ2-6	TRBV7-6	NA	TGTGCCAGCAGCTTAGGACAGTTAAAGTTCTCTGGGGCCAACGTCCTGACTTTC	CASSLGQLKFSGANVLTF
NA	TRBJ1-5	TRBV29-1	NA	TGCAGCGTTCAAGAACTCGGGGATCAGCCCCAGCATTTT	CSVQELGDQPQHF
NA	TRBJ1-5	TRBV19	NA	TGTGCCAGCGATCAGGGACAAATTAGCAATCAGCCCCAGCATTTT	CASDQGQISNQPQHF
NA	TRBJ1-5	TRBV28	NA	TGTGCCAGCAGTTTCGGGGGGGCTAATCAGCCCCAGCATTTT	CASSFGGANQPQHF
TRBD1	TRBJ2-7	TRBV5-6	NA	TGTGCCAGCAGCTTCGGGACAGGGGTAAACGAGCAGTACTTC	CASSFGTGVNEQYF
NA	TRBJ2-2	TRBV7-3	NA	TGTGCCAGCAGCTTAGGAGCTTACACCGGGGAGCTGTTTTTT	CASSLGAYTGELFF
NA	TRBJ1-4	TRBV9	NA	TGTGCCAGCAGCGTAGGTCCCAGGGATGAAAAACTGTTTTTT	CASSVGPRDEKLFF
NA	TRBJ1-6	TRBV5-4	NA	TGTGCCAGCAGCGGGATGGGACCGATGAGTAATTCACCCCTCCACTTT	CASSGMGPMSNSPLHF
TRBD1	TRBJ1-1	TRBV7-2	once	TGTGCCAGCAGCCCATACAGGGGGCGGACTGAAGCTTTCTTT	CASSPYRGRTEAFF
NA	TRBJ1-2	TRBV5-1	NA	TGCGCCAGCAGCCTGAGACAAGCAAACTATGGCTACACCTTC	CASSLRQANYGYTF
NA	TRBJ2-7	TRBV3-1/TRBV3-2	NA	TGTGCCAGCAGCTCGCGCTTCCGGACAGACGAGCAGTACTTC	CASSSRFRTDEQYF
TRBD1	TRBJ1-5	TRBV7-2	once	TGTGCCAGCAGCGACAGGGGCTATCAGCCCCAGCATTTT	CASSDRGYQPQHF
NA	TRBJ2-6	TRBV7-9	NA	TGTGCCAGCAGCTTTGAAACAGTCTCTGGGGCCAACGTCCTGACTTTC	CASSFETVSGANVLTF
NA	TRBJ2-6	TRBV3-1/TRBV3-2	NA	TGTGCCAGCAGCCAAGAACCTGGGGCCAACGTCCTGACTTTC	CASSQEPGANVLTF
TRBD1	TRBJ1-6	TRBV5-4	NA	TGTGCCAGCAGCTCAGGAAAAGACAGGGGGTTCGGGTCACCCCTCCACTTT	CASSSGKDRGFGSPLHF
TRBD1	TRBJ2-7	TRBV11-1	NA	TGTGCCAGCAGCTTTTGGACAGGGAGCTCCTACGAGCAGTACTTC	CASSFWTGSSYEQYF
TRBD1	TRBJ2-7	TRBV18	NA	TGTGCCAGCTCACCTGACAGGGTCGGGGACGAGCAGTACTTC	CASSPDRVGDEQYF
TRBD1	TRBJ1-2	TRBV6-5	NA	TGTGCCAGCAGTCTCCTGACAGGGCCTAACTATGGCTACACCTTC	CASSLLTGPNYGYTF
NA	TRBJ2-2	TRBV7-9	NA	TGTGCCAGCAGCGTTAGTACGGGACGGCGTTTAGACGGGGAGCTGTTTTTT	CASSVSTGRRLDGELFF
NA	TRBJ1-1	TRBV5-4	NA	TGTGCCAGCACCCCGGGGGGTTCGAACACTGAAGCTTTCTTT	CASTPGGSNTEAFF
NA	TRBJ1-1	TRBV18	NA	TGTGCCAGCTCACCCGGGATCAGGGAAGAAGCTTTCTTT	CASSPGIREEAFF
NA	TRBJ1-6	TRBV19	once	TGTGCCAGTAGTCCCAATAGGGCCTCACCCCTCCACTTT	CASSPNRASPLHF
NA	TRBJ1-5	TRBV19	NA	TGTGCCAGTAGTATAGGGGACCTGCTGAGCAATCAGCCCCAGCATTTT	CASSIGDLLSNQPQHF
TRBD1	TRBJ1-4	TRBV18	once	TGTGCCAGCTCACCTTTCCCCGGGACAGGGTTTGAAAAACTGTTTTTT	CASSPFPGTGFEKLFF
TRBD1	TRBJ2-5	TRBV5-1	NA	TGCGCCAGCAGCACATTGACAGGGCCGGAGGAGACCCAGTACTTC	CASSTLTGPEETQYF
TRBD2	TRBJ2-7	TRBV4-3	NA	TGCGCCAGCAGCCAGAGACTAGCGGGGGCGTACGAGCAGTACTTC	CASSQRLAGAYEQYF
TRBD1	TRBJ1-1	TRBV5-1	NA	TGCGCCAGCAGCTTGATCCGGGACAGGGGACAAGCTTTCTTT	CASSLIRDRGQAFF
TRBD1	TRBJ1-6	TRBV7-2	NA	TGTGCCAGCAGCTTACAGTCGGGACAGAATTCACCCCTCCACTTT	CASSLQSGQNSPLHF
TRBD2	TRBJ2-3	TRBV6-5	NA	TGTGCCAGCAGATCGAGCGGGGGGGGCACAGATACGCAGTATTTT	CASRSSGGGTDTQYF
NA	TRBJ2-7	TRBV4-3	once	TGCGCCAGCAGCCAAGGACGCCTCGGGGAGCAGTACTTC	CASSQGRLGEQYF
TRBD1	TRBJ1-2	TRBV9	NA	TGTGCCAGCAGCACATTGACAGGGCTGATGGACTACACCTTC	CASSTLTGLMDYTF
NA	TRBJ2-5	TRBV12-3/TRBV12-4	NA	TGTGCCAGCAGCCGCCGGTGGGGAGAGACCCAGTACTTC	CASSRRWGETQYF
NA	TRBJ2-7	TRBV28	once	TGTGCCAGCAGACAACAGGGTTACGAGCAGTACTTC	CASRQQGYEQYF
TRBD2	TRBJ2-1	TRBV19	NA	TGTGCCAGTAGGCTTACTAGCGGGGGGTCGAATGAGCAGTTCTTC	CASRLTSGGSNEQFF
NA	TRBJ2-3	TRBV4-2	NA	TGTGCCAGCAGCCCGCGGGGTGCTAGCACAGATACGCAGTATTTT	CASSPRGASTDTQYF
NA	TRBJ2-1	TRBV4-3	once	TGCGCCAGCAGCCAAGAGTTCGCGTATAGCTCCTACAATGAGCAGTTCTTC	CASSQEFAYSSYNEQFF
NA	TRBJ2-1	TRBV15	NA	TGTGCCACCAGGTTAACAGGGTCAAGCTCCTACAATGAGCAGTTCTTC	CATRLTGSSSYNEQFF
NA	TRBJ2-1	TRBV5-4	once	TGTGCCAGCAGCTTGGACTCCAGCTCCTACAATGAGCAGTTCTTC	CASSLDSSSYNEQFF
NA	TRBJ2-5	TRBV11-2	NA	TGTGCCAGCAGCTTCGGTTTAGAAGAGACCCAGTACTTC	CASSFGLEETQYF
NA	TRBJ1-4	TRBV7-2	NA	TGTGCCAGCAGCCAAAGCCTGGCTCCCGGTGAAAAACTGTTTTTT	CASSQSLAPGEKLFF
TRBD2	TRBJ2-5	TRBV10-3	NA	TGTGCCATCAGTCCCCGGGGGGGAGACCAAGAGACCCAGTACTTC	CAISPRGGDQETQYF
NA	TRBJ2-6	TRBV5-1	few	TGCGCCAGCAGCTTGGGGGATCCAGGACAGAGGTTGACCGTCCTGACTTTC	CASSLGDPGQRLTVLTF
TRBD1	TRBJ2-1	TRBV11-3	NA	TGTGCCAGCAGCTTAGAGGGACAGGGAGGAAGTGAGCAGTTCTTC	CASSLEGQGGSEQFF
NA	TRBJ1-1	TRBV29-1	once	TGCAGCGGGGGGGAGGAAGCTTTCTTT	CSGGEEAFF
NA	TRBJ1-1	TRBV6-5	NA	TGTGCCAGCAAGTATACCGGGAACACTGAAGCTTTCTTT	CASKYTGNTEAFF